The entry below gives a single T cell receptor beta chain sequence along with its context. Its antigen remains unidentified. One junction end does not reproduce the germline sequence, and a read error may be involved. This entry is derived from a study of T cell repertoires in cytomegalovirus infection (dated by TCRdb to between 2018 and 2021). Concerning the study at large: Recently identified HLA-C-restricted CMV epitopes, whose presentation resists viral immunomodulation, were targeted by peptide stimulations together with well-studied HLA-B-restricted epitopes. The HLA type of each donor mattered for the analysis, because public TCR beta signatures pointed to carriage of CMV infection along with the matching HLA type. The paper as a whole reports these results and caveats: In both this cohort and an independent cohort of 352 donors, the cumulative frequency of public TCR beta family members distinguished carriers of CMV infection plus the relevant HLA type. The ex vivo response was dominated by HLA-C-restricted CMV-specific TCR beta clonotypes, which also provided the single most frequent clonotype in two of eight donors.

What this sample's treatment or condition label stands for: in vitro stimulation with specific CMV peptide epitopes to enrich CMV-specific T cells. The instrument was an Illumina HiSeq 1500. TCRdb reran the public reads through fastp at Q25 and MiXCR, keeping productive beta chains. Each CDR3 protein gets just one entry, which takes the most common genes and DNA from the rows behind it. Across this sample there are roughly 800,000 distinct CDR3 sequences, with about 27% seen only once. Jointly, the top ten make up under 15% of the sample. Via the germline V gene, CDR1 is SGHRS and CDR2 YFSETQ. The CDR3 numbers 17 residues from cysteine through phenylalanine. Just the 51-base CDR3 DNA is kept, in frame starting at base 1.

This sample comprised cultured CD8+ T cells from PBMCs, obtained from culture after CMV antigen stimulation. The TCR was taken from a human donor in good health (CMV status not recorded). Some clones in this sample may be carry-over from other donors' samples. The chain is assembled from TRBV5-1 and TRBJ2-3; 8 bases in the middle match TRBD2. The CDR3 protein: CASSLVGAGESTDTQYF. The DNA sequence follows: TGCGCCAGCAGTTTGGTCGGAGCGGGGGAGTCCACAGATACGCAGTATTTT.